This TCR beta chain appears in the sequencing data of a study of cytomegalovirus exposure and HLA in healthy donors. Findings of the study overall: The analysis excluded some indistinguishable V segments, including TRBV6-2 and TRBV6-3. Reportedly, diagnosis of cytomegalovirus status by the classifier showed high specificity and sensitivity. In an earlier analysis, most TCR beta V segments were productive about 87% or about 30% of the time. Among CMV-associated TCR beta chains, most appeared HLA-restricted in a later analysis.

The primer mix had 60 Vbeta and 13 Jbeta primers. Data came from immunoSEQ multiplex PCR; TCRdb stores just in-frame clones and leaves some out. The table includes about 62,000 clones, roughly 77% detected once. As regards this clone: The antigen remains undetermined.

The CDR3 consists of 14 residues. After removal of 0 bases from V and 5 bases from J, the junction contained 0 bases not matched to a gene. Per the germline V gene, CDR1 is SGHRS and CDR2 is YFSETQ. The chain recombines TRBV5-1 with TRBJ1-5; 9 bases align to TRBD1. The receptor was derived from a woman under 40 in good health and CMV-seronegative. The sample comprised PBMCs. CDR3 nucleotides: TGCGCCAGCAGCTTGGGGACAGGGGATCAGCCCCAGCATTTT. This sequence encodes CASSLGTGDQPQHF.